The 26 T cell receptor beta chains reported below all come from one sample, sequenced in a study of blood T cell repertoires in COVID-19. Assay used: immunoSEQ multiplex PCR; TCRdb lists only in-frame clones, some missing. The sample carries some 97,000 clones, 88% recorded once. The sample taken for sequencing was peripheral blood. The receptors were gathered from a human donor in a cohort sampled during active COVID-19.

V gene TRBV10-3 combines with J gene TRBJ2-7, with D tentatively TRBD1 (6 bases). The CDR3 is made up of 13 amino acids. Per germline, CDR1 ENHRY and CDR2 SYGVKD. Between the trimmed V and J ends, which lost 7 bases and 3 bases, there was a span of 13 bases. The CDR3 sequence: CAIMGIQGYEQYF. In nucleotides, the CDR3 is TGTGCCATCATGGGGATACAGGGCTACGAGCAGTACTTC.

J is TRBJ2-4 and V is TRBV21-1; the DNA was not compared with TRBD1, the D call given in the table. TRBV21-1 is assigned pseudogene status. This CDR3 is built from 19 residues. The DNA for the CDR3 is TGTGCCAGCAGCAAAGCCGGGACAGCTAGTCCCCTAGCCACAAACATTCAGTACTTC. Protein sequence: CASSKAGTASPLATNIQYF.

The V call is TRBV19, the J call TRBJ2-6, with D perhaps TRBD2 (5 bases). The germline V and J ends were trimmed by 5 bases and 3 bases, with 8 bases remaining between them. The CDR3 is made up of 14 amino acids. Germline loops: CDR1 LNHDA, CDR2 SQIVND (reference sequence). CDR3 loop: CASSRGFGANVLTF. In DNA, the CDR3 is TGTGCCAGTAGTCGGGGTTTTGGGGCCAACGTCCTGACTTTC.

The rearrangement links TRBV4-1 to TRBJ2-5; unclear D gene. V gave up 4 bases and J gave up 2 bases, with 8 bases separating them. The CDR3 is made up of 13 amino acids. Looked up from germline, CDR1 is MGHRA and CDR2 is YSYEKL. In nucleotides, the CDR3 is TGCGCCAGCAGCCCCTACTCACAAGAGACCCAGTACTTC. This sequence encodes CASSPYSQETQYF.

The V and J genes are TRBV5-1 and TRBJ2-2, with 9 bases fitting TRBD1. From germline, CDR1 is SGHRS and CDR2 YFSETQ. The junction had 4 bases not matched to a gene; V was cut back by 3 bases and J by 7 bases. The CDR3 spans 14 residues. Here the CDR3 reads CASSSDRGVGELFF. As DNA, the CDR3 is TGCGCCAGCAGCTCGGACAGGGGAGTCGGGGAGCTGTTTTTT.

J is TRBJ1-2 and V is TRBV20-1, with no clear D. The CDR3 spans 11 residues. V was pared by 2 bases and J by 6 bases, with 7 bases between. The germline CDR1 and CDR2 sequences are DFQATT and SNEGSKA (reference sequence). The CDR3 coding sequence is TGCAGTGCTAGATCCGGGAATGGCTACACCTTC. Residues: CSARSGNGYTF.

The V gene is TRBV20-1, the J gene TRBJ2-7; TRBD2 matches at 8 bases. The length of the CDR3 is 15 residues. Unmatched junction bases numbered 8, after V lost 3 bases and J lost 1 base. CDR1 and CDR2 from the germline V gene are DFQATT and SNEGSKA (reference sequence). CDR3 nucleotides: TGCAGTGCTAGTGGTCCGGGACTAGGATCCTACGAGCAGTACTTC. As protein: CSASGPGLGSYEQYF.

The CDR3 protein is CASSLGTGISNQPQHF. CDR3 DNA: TGTGCCAGCAGTTTAGGGACAGGGATTAGCAATCAGCCCCAGCATTTT. V is TRBV27 and J is TRBJ1-5, with 9 nucleotides matching TRBD1. The CDR3 is made up of 16 amino acids. Germline V lookup: CDR1 MNHEY, CDR2 SMNVEV (reference sequence). V trimming: 2 bases; J trimming: 0 bases; junction bases outside the gene matches: 2.

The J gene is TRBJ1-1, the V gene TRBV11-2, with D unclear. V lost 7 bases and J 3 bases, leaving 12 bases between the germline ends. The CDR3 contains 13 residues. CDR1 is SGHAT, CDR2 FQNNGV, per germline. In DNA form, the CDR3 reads TGTGCCAGCAACACGGGGAGGCACACTGAAGCTTTCTTT. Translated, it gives CASNTGRHTEAFF.

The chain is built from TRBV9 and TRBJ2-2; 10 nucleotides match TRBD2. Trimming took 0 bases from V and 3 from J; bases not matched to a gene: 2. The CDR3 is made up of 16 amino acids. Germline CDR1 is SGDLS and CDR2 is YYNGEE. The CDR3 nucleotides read TGTGCCAGCAGCGTAGGCCTAGCGGGAGACACCGGGGAGCTGTTTTTT. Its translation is CASSVGLAGDTGELFF.

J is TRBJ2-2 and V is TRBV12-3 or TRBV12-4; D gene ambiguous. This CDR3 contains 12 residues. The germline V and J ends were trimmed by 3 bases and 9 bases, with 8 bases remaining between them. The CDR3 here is CASSFRQRELFF. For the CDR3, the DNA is TGTGCCAGCAGTTTCCGTCAGAGGGAGCTGTTTTTT.

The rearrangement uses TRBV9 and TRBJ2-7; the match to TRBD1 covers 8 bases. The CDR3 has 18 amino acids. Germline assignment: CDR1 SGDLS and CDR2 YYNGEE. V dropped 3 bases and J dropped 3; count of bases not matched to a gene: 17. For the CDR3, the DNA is TGTGCCAGCAGCGGGGACAGGCTACTCCTCCTTCTAAACTACGAGCAGTACTTC. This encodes CASSGDRLLLLLNYEQYF.

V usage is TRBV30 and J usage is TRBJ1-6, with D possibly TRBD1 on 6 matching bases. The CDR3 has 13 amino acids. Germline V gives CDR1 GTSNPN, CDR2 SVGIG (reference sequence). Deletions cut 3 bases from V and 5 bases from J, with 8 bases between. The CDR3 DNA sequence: TGTGCCTGGAGCGGACAGCATAATTCACCCCTCCACTTT. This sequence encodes CAWSGQHNSPLHF. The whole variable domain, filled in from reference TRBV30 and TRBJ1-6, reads SQTIHQWPATLVQPVGSPLSLECTVEGTSNPNLYWYRQAAGRGLQLLFYSVGIGQISSEVPQNLSASRPQDRQFILSSKKLLLSDSGFYLCAWSGQHNSPLHFGNGTRLTVT.

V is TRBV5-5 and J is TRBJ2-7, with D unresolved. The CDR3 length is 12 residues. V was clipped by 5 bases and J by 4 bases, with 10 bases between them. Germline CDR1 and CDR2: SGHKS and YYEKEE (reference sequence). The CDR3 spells CASSSEVYEQYF. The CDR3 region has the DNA TGTGCCAGCAGTTCTGAGGTGTACGAGCAGTACTTC.

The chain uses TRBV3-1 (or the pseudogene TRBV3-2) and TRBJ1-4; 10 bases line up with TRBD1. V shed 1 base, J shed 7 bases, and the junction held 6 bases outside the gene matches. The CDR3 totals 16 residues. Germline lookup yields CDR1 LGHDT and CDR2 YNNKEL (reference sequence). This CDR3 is CASSQADRGQIEKLFF. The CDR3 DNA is TGTGCCAGCAGCCAAGCAGACAGGGGGCAGATTGAAAAACTGTTTTTT.

The CDR3 is CASSLGQGHYEQYF. The CDR3 coding sequence is TGTGCCAGCAGCCTGGGGCAGGGGCACTACGAGCAGTACTTC. The chain recombines TRBV7-9 with TRBJ2-7, with D perhaps matching TRBD1 (6 bases). CDR1 and CDR2 (germline): SEHNR, FQNEAQ (reference sequence). This CDR3 is built from 14 residues. The V end was cut by 5 bases, the J end by 3 bases, with 14 bases between. The whole variable domain, filled in from reference TRBV7-9 and TRBJ2-7, reads DTGVSQNPRHKITKRGQNVTFRCDPISEHNRLYWYRQTLGQGPEFLTYFQNEAQLEKSRLLSDRFSAERPKGSFSTLEIQRTEQGDSAMYLCASSLGQGHYEQYFGPGTRLTVT.

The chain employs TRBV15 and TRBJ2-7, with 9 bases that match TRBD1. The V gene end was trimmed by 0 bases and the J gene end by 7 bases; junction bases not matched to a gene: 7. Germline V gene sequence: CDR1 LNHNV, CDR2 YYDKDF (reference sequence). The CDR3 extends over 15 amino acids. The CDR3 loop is CATSRDLGQGREQYF. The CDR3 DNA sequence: TGTGCCACCAGCAGAGATCTCGGACAGGGGCGGGAGCAGTACTTC.

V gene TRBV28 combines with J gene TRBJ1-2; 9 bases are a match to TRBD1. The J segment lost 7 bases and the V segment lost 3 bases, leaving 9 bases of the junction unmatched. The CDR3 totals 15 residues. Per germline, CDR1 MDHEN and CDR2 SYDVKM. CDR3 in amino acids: CASSFGGQGVGGYTF. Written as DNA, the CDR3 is TGTGCCAGCAGTTTTGGGGGACAGGGAGTTGGTGGCTACACCTTC.

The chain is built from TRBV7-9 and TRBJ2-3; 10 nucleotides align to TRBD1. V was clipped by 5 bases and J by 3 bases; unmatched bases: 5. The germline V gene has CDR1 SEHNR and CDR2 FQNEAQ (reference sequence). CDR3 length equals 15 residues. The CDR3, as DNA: TGTGCCAGCAGCGAGATGGACAGGGGGACAGATACGCAGTATTTT. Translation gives CASSEMDRGTDTQYF.

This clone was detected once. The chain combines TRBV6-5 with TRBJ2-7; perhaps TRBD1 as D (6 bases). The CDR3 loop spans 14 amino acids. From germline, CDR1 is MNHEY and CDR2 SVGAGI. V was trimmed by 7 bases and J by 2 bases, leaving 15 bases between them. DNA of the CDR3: TGTGCCAGCACCAACCACAGGGACCCCTACGAGCAGTACTTC. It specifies CASTNHRDPYEQYF.

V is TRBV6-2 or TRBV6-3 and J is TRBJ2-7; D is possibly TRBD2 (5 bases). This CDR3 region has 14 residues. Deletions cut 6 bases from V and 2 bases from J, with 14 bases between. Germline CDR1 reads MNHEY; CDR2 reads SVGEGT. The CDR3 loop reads CASSRPSITYEQYF. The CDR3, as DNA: TGTGCCAGCAGCCGACCTAGCATCACCTACGAGCAGTACTTC.

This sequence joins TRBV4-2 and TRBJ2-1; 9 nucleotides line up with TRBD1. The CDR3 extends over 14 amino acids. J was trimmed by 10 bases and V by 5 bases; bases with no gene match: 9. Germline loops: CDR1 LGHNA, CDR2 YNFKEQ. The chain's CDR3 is CASSGAGTGREQFF. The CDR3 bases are TGTGCCAGCAGCGGAGCCGGGACAGGGAGGGAGCAGTTCTTC.

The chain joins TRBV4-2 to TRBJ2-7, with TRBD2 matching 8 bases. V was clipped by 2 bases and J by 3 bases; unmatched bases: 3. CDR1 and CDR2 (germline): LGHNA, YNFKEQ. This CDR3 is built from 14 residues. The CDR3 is CASSQRLAGYEQYF. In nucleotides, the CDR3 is TGTGCCAGCAGCCAAAGGCTAGCGGGCTACGAGCAGTACTTC.

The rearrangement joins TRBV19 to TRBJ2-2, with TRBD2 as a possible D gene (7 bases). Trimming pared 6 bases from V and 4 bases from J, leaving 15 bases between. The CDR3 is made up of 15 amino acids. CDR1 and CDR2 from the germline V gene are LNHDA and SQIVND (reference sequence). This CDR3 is CASSPTGGPTGELFF. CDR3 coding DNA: TGTGCCAGTAGCCCGACGGGGGGCCCCACCGGGGAGCTGTTTTTT.

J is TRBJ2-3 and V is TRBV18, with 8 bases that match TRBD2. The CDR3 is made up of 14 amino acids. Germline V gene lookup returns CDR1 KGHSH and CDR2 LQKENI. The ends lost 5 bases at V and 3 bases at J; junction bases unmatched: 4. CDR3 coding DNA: TGTGCCAGCTCATCACTAGCGGCTACAGATACGCAGTATTTT. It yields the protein CASSSLAATDTQYF.

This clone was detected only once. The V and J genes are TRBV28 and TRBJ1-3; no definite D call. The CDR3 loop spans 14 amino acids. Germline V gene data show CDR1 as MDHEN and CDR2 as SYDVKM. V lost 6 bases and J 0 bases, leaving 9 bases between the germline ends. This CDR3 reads CASREEGSGNTIYF. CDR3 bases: TGTGCCAGCAGGGAAGAGGGCTCTGGAAACACCATATATTTT.